These 14 T cell receptor beta chains were all obtained from the same sample, sequenced in a study of T cell repertoires in cytomegalovirus infection. TCRdb re-analysed the reads in MiXCR, keeping a single row per CDR3 protein. The sample records roughly 200,000 distinct CDR3 sequences, approximately 18% being singletons. Input material: CD8+ T cells from PBMCs. The receptor set was obtained from a human donor in good health (CMV status not recorded). Some clones in this sample may be carry-over from other donors' samples.

The rearrangement joins TRBV7-2 to TRBJ2-1; 8 bases fit TRBD2. Germline assignment: CDR1 SGHTA and CDR2 FQGNSA. V shed 2 bases and J 4 bases; nucleotides not matched to a gene: 16. The CDR3 runs to 19 residues. In DNA form, the CDR3 reads TGTGCCAGCAGCTTACGCACCTCAGTCGCGGGGGGCCCATACAATGAGCAGTTCTTC. It specifies CASSLRTSVAGGPYNEQFF.

A few counts support this clonotype. The rearrangement uses TRBV6-6 and TRBJ2-2; 15 nucleotides agree with TRBD2. The V gene end was trimmed by 4 bases and the J gene end by 4 bases; junction bases not matched to a gene: 4. CDR1 is MNHNY, CDR2 SVGAGI, per germline (reference sequence). The CDR3 is 17 amino acids. The CDR3 region is CASSFGTSGGPTGELFF. CDR3 nucleotide sequence: TGTGCCAGCAGTTTTGGGACTAGCGGGGGGCCCACCGGGGAGCTGTTTTTT.

This clonotype was recorded many times. The chain uses TRBV7-9 and TRBJ2-1; 11 bases are a match to TRBD2. Germline assignment: CDR1 SEHNR and CDR2 FQNEAQ (reference sequence). The CDR3 is 15 residues long. The junction had 2 bases not matched to a gene; V was cut back by 5 bases and J by 2 bases. The CDR3 DNA reads TGTGCCAGCAGCCTACTAGCGGGGGCCTACAATGAGCAGTTCTTC. It specifies CASSLLAGAYNEQFF.

This clonotype has more than one count but fewer than ten. The chain couples TRBV7-2 to TRBJ2-6; TRBD1 aligns across 12 bases. Germline V lookup: CDR1 SGHTA, CDR2 FQGNSA. V dropped 6 bases and J dropped 2; count of bases not matched to a gene: 8. This CDR3 has 18 residues. CDR3 bases: TGTGCCAGCAGGTTCCGGGACAGGGGGCCGACTGGGGCCAACGTCCTGACTTTC. Amino acids: CASRFRDRGPTGANVLTF.

This clonotype was found a few times. This sequence joins TRBV6-2 or TRBV6-3 and TRBJ2-1, with 7 bases aligning to TRBD1. Germline values: CDR1 MNHEY, CDR2 SVGEGT. V was clipped by 0 bases and J by 4 bases; unmatched bases: 9. The CDR3 totals 17 residues. The CDR3 region is CASSYSSRDRLYNEQFF. The CDR3 DNA reads as TGTGCCAGCAGTTACTCGTCCAGGGACAGACTATACAATGAGCAGTTCTTC.

This clonotype was seen a handful of times. J is TRBJ2-5 and V is TRBV12-3 or TRBV12-4; either TRBD1 or TRBD2 may fit D (5 bases each). This CDR3 region has 19 residues. The V end lost 2 bases, the J end lost 1 base, and 23 bases lay between the germline ends. CDR3 DNA sequence: TGTGCCAGCAGTTTATACCTTAACCCCCTCCGGGACGTCCAAGAGACCCAGTACTTC. This codes for CASSLYLNPLRDVQETQYF.

The chain joins TRBV4-1 to TRBJ1-5; 7 nucleotides align to TRBD1. J lost 4 bases, V lost 2 bases, and 2 bases had no gene match. The CDR3 has 14 residues. The germline V gene has CDR1 MGHRA and CDR2 YSYEKL. CDR3 loop: CASSQTQGNQPQHF. CDR3 coding DNA: TGCGCCAGCAGCCAAACACAGGGGAATCAGCCCCAGCATTTT.

The CDR3: CSARDLWGNTEAFF. The DNA for the CDR3 is TGCAGTGCTAGAGATCTCTGGGGGAACACTGAAGCTTTCTTT. The chain recombines TRBV20-1 with TRBJ1-1; D is ambiguous. There are 14 residues in the CDR3. Trimming pared 0 bases from V and 1 base from J, leaving 9 bases between. CDR1 and CDR2 from the germline V gene are DFQATT and SNEGSKA (reference sequence).

This clonotype rates as medium-sized. The rearrangement joins TRBV7-2 to TRBJ2-2; tentatively, D is TRBD1 (5 bases). The ends were cut back, 4 bases at V and 4 bases at J, with 19 bases in the middle. The CDR3 is made up of 17 amino acids. Germline values: CDR1 SGHTA, CDR2 FQGNSA. In DNA, the CDR3 is TGTGCCAGCAGCTCCCCCCTTGGGCAGGGTATCACCGGGGAGCTGTTTTTT. Translated, it gives CASSSPLGQGITGELFF.

V usage is TRBV7-8 and J usage is TRBJ2-6; the D is unclear. The germline V and J ends were trimmed by 5 bases and 6 bases, with 8 bases remaining between them. Per the germline V gene, CDR1 is SGHVS and CDR2 is FQNEAQ. The CDR3 spans 13 residues. This CDR3 reads CASSLQSANVLTF. In DNA form, the CDR3 reads TGTGCCAGCAGCCTACAGTCGGCCAACGTCCTGACTTTC.

This clonotype has more than one count but fewer than ten. The chain combines TRBV7-2 with TRBJ1-4; 10 bases match TRBD1. J gave up 5 bases and V 5 bases, and 8 bases lay outside the gene matches. This CDR3 region has 16 residues. The germline CDR1 and CDR2 sequences are SGHTA and FQGNSA. The CDR3: CASSGPGQGLNEKLFF. In nucleotides, the CDR3 is TGTGCCAGCAGCGGCCCGGGACAGGGGTTAAATGAAAAACTGTTTTTT.

This clonotype has just a few counts. V usage is TRBV7-2 and J usage is TRBJ2-1; D is possibly TRBD1 (7 bases). The V end was cut by 4 bases, the J end by 4 bases, with 17 bases between. CDR1 is SGHTA and CDR2 is FQGNSA in the germline V gene. This CDR3 is 16 amino acids long. The CDR3 loop is CASSSLQGGSYNEQFF. The CDR3 nucleotides read TGTGCCAGCAGCTCGTTGCAGGGGGGATCGTACAATGAGCAGTTCTTC.

The chain combines TRBV29-1 with TRBJ2-7; tentatively, D is TRBD1 (6 bases). The V end was cut by 4 bases, the J end by 2 bases, with 15 bases between. The germline CDR1 and CDR2 sequences are SQVTM and ANQGSEA. The CDR3 extends over 14 amino acids. The CDR3 region is CSVVTPQGTYEQYF. CDR3 DNA: TGCAGCGTTGTGACTCCACAGGGAACCTACGAGCAGTACTTC.

This clonotype has a handful of counts. V gene TRBV6-5 combines with J gene TRBJ2-7; TRBD1 might be the D (6 bases). The germline V gene has CDR1 MNHEY and CDR2 SVGAGI. V was pared by 0 bases and J by 5 bases, with 20 bases between. The CDR3 sequence is 17 residues long. CDR3 nucleotides: TGTGCCAGCAGTTACTCGAAGCGAAGAGGACAGATGGACGAGCAGTACTTC. Translating it yields CASSYSKRRGQMDEQYF.